This TCR beta chain emerged from a study of beta chain features in type 1 diabetes. The single heparinised draw taken from each donor contained around 100 mL of blood on average. Each of the CD4+ naive, central memory, regulatory and stem cell-like memory populations was sorted via CD45RO/CCR7/CD25/CD127/CD95/CD27. CDR1 is SGHTA and CDR2 is FQGNSA in the germline V gene. The CDR3 spans 16 residues. V shed 5 bases, J shed 4 bases, and the junction held 5 bases outside the gene matches. This clone was observed a handful of times. Antigen: not known. Sequencing targeted expressed TCRB transcripts, as all isolated RNA had been reverse transcribed. TCRdb keeps only in-frame clones here, not all; method: immunoSEQ multiplex PCR. The repertoire holds a few hundred thousand clones, with around 13% as singletons. Study results and limitations: Sequencing the cDNA could make cells with high TCR expression show up more than they should. Type 1 diabetes patients showed a moderate but significant shortening of TCRB CDR3s in all four CD4+ subsets.

Specimen: naive CD4+ T cells from blood. This chain uses TRBV7-2 with TRBJ2-1; 13 bases agree with TRBD2. The sequence was obtained from a woman aged 18-30 years with type 1 diabetes. The CDR3 coding sequence is TGTGCCAGCAGCCCTCCGGGACTAGCGGGGTACAATGAGCAGTTCTTC. Translated, it gives CASSPPGLAGYNEQFF.